This paragraph covers one T cell receptor (beta chain) sequence. TCRdb's copy holds only in-frame clones and misses some; the assay was immunoSEQ multiplex PCR. The sample includes under 3,000 clones, 70% of them seen just once. Germline CDR1 reads PRHDT; CDR2 reads FYEKMQ (reference sequence). This CDR3 region has 15 residues. V was clipped by 2 bases and J by 9 bases; unmatched bases: 10. The source of the sample is a study of PD-1 blockade in classical Hodgkin lymphoma. The time point is: cycle 4 day 1 (C4D1), after 6 weeks of nivolumab. Following autologous stem cell transplantation, relapse occurred in every patient, and exposure to brentuximab vedotin varied. Magnetic negative selection was used to purify CD8+ T cells from thawed PBMCs.

This chain joins TRBV13 and TRBJ1-2; 9 bases match TRBD1. The receptor was isolated from a human donor with classical Hodgkin lymphoma. Specimen: CD8+ T cells from blood, collected before the fourth cycle of nivolumab. The CDR3 bases are TGTGCCAGCAGCTTATGGGGACAGGGTTTCTTGAGCTACACCTTC. It specifies CASSLWGQGFLSYTF. Filled out from reference TRBV13 and TRBJ1-2, the complete variable domain reads AAGVIQSPRHLIKEKRETATLKCYPIPRHDTVYWYQQGPGQDPQFLISFYEKMQSDKGSIPDRFSAQQFSDYHSELNMSSLELGDSALYFCASSLWGQGFLSYTFGSGTRLTVV.